Detailed here is one TCR beta chain. Original processing notes: Amplification from reference gene primers served as the basis for estimated nucleated cell counts. TCRdb keeps only in-frame clones here, not all; method: immunoSEQ multiplex PCR. V and J calls and clone size are those listed in that table; D and trimming were worked out from the DNA. The sample contains about 300,000 clones, roughly 90% of which appear only once. These data come from a study of blood T cell repertoires in COVID-19. Trimming shortened V by 0 bases and J by 5 bases, and 16 bases separated the two germline ends. Per germline, CDR1 LGHDT and CDR2 YNNKEL (reference sequence). The CDR3 extends over 16 amino acids.

The specimen was PBMCs or T cells enriched from blood (not recorded which). The chain links TRBV3-1 (or the pseudogene TRBV3-2) to TRBJ1-2; D remains ambiguous. This clonotype was obtained from a woman aged 45-60 years who had been exposed to COVID-19. The CDR3 reads CASSQDTTASKYGYTF. The DNA for the CDR3 is TGTGCCAGCAGCCAAGATACTACCGCTTCAAAATATGGCTACACCTTC.